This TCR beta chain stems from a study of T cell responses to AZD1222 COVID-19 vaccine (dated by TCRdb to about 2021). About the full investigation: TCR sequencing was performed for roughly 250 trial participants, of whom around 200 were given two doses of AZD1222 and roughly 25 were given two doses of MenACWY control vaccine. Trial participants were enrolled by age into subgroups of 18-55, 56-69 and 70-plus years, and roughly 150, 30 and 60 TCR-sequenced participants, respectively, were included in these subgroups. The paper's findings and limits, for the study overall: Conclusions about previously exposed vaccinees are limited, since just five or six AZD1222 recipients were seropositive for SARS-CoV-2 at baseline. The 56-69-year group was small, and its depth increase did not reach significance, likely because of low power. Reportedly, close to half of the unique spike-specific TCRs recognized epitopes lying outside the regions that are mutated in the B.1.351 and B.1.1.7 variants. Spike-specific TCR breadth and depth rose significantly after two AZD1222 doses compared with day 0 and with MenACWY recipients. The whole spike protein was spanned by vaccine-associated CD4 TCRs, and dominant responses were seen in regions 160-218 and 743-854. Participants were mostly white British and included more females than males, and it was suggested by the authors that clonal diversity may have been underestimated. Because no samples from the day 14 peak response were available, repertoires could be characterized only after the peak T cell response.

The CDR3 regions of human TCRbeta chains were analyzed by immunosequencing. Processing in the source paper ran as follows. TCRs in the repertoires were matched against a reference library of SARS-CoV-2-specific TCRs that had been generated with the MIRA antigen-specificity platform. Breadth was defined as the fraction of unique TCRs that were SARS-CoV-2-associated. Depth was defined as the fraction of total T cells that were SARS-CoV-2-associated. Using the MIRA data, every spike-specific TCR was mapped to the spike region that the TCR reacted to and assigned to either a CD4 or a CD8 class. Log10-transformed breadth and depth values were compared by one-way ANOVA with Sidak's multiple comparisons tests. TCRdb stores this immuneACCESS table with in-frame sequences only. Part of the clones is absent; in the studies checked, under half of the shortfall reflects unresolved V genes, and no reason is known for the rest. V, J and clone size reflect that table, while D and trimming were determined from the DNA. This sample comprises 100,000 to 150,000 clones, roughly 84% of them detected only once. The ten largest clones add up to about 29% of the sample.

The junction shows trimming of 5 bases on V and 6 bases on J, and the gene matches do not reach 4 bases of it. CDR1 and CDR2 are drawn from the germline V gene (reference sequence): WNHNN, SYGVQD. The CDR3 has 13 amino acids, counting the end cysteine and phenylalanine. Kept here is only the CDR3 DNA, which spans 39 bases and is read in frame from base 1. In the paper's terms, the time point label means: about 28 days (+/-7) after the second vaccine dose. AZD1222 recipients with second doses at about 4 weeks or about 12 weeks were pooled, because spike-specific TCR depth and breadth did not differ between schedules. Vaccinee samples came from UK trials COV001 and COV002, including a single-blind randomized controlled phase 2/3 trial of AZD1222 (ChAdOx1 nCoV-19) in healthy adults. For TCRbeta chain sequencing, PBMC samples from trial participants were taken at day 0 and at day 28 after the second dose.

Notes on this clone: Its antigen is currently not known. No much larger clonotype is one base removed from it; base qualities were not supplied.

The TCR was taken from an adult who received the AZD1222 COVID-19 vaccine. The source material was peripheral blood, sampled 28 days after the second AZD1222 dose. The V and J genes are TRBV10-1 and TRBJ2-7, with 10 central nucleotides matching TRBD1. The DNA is TGCGCCAGCAGTCGATGGACAGGGGGCGAGCAGTACTTC. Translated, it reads CASSRWTGGEQYF.